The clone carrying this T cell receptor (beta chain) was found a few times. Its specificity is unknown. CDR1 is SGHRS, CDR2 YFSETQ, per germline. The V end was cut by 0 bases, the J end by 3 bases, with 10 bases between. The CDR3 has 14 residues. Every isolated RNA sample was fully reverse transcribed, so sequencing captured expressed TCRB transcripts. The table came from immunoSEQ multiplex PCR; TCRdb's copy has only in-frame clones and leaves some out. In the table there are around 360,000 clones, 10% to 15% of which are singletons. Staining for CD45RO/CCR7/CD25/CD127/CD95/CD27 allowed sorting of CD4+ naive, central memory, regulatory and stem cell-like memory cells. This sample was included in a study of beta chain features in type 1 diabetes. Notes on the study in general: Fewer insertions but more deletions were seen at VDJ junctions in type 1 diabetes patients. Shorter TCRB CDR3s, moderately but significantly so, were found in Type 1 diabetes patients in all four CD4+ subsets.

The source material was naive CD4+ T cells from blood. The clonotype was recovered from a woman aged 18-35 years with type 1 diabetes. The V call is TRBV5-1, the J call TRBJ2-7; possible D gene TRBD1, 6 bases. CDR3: CASSLDGQIYEQYF. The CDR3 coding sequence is TGCGCCAGCAGCTTGGACGGACAGATCTACGAGCAGTACTTC.